The 22 T cell receptor beta chains in this list originate from one sample, sequenced in a study of cytomegalovirus exposure and HLA in healthy donors. PCR involved 60 Vbeta and 13 Jbeta primers. Assay used: immunoSEQ multiplex PCR; TCRdb lists only in-frame clones, some missing. The sample lists 80,000 or so clones; under 80% were seen once. Sequenced sample: PBMCs. The receptor source for this set is a woman aged 45-65 years in good health and CMV-seropositive.

In its sample, this clone was seen a few times. This sequence joins TRBV29-1 and TRBJ1-2; 9 bases fit TRBD1. V lost 5 bases to trimming and J lost 5 bases; unmatched junction nucleotides: 6. Germline CDR1 is SQVTM and CDR2 is ANQGSEA. The CDR3 sequence is 13 residues long. CDR3 bases: TGCAGCGTTAAGACAGGGGGTAAGTATGGCTACACCTTC. It is translated as CSVKTGGKYGYTF.

Only a few counts were recorded for this clone. The chain has TRBV2 and TRBJ1-1; maybe TRBD1 (5 bases). Trimming took 5 bases from V and 9 from J, leaving 16 bases between them. The germline gives CDR1 SNHLY, CDR2 FYNNEI. The CDR3 consists of 13 residues. As DNA, the CDR3 is TGTGCCAGCAGTCTAAACCCGGGGACTAAAGCTTTCTTT. Amino acids: CASSLNPGTKAFF.

The chain joins TRBV11-2 to TRBJ2-1, with 13 bases identical to TRBD2. Trimming took 5 bases from V and 7 from J; bases not matched to a gene: 8. This CDR3 spans 16 amino acids. Germline CDR1 reads SGHAT; CDR2 reads FQNNGV. In DNA form, the CDR3 reads TGTGCCAGCAGCGACCTAACTAGCGGGGGGGGAAATGAGCAGTTCTTC. It encodes CASSDLTSGGGNEQFF.

The chain links TRBV5-1 to TRBJ2-1; 7 bases are a match to TRBD1. The length of the CDR3 is 13 residues. Germline V gene sequence: CDR1 SGHRS, CDR2 YFSETQ. With 6 bases clipped from V and 6 bases from J, the junction kept 6 bases outside the gene matches. CDR3 nucleotide sequence: TGCGCCAGCACCGGGACAGAGGGCAATGAGCAGTTCTTC. This sequence encodes CASTGTEGNEQFF.

This chain uses TRBV10-3 with TRBJ2-3, with D possibly matching TRBD2 (7 bases). The CDR3 contains 15 residues. Trimming took 6 bases from V and 1 from J, leaving 14 bases between them. Germline V gene lookup returns CDR1 ENHRY and CDR2 SYGVKD. The CDR3 region has the DNA TGTGCCATCAGGGTAGGGGGGGCCGGCACAGATACGCAGTATTTT. It codes for CAIRVGGAGTDTQYF.

DNA for the CDR3: TGCGCCAGCAGCCCCCCCGGGGGACCGAACACTGAAGCTTTCTTT. This encodes CASSPPGGPNTEAFF. The gene calls are TRBV5-1 and TRBJ1-1; tentatively, D is TRBD1 (5 bases). Between the trimmed V and J ends, which lost 4 bases and 1 base, there was a span of 14 bases. Germline V lookup: CDR1 SGHRS, CDR2 YFSETQ. This CDR3 comprises 15 residues.

This chain connects TRBV12-5 to TRBJ2-2, with D maybe TRBD2 (5 bases). Germline V lookup: CDR1 LGHNT, CDR2 FRNRAP. This CDR3 comprises 18 residues. V was shortened by 0 bases and J by 0 bases, with 14 bases between the two germline ends. The chain's CDR3 is CASGLVGPRVANTGELFF. CDR3 DNA sequence: TGTGCTAGTGGTTTGGTCGGGCCGAGGGTCGCGAACACCGGGGAGCTGTTTTTT.

This clone is a singleton in its sample. The CDR3 is CASSLVREGNEQYF. In nucleotides, the CDR3 is TGTGCCAGCAGCTTAGTCAGGGAGGGGAACGAGCAGTACTTC. The chain couples TRBV7-2 to TRBJ2-5, with 7 bases lining up with TRBD2. TRBJ2-7 matches the DNA end more closely, so the J call is doubtful. Germline V gene data show CDR1 as SGHTA and CDR2 as FQGNSA. The CDR3 runs to 14 residues.

The chain uses TRBV10-3 and TRBJ2-1; 9 bases align to TRBD2. The CDR3 loop spans 15 amino acids. Germline CDR1 is ENHRY and CDR2 is SYGVKD. V lost 4 bases and J lost 8; bases outside the gene matches: 9. CDR3: CAISAGGGAVDEQFF. In DNA, the CDR3 is TGTGCCATCAGTGCGGGCGGGGGGGCCGTGGATGAGCAGTTCTTC.

This clone was counted a few times. This chain connects TRBV6-6 to TRBJ1-5; D is perhaps TRBD1 (5 bases). The V and J ends lost 2 bases and 5 bases respectively, with 10 bases between them. The CDR3 contains 14 residues. CDR1 is MNHNY, CDR2 SVGAGI, per germline (reference sequence). DNA for the CDR3: TGTGCCAGCAGTTACGAGACAGAATATCAGCCCCAGCATTTT. Translated: CASSYETEYQPQHF.

The chain joins TRBV27 to TRBJ2-5; 10 bases fit TRBD2. The CDR3 loop spans 18 amino acids. The germline gives CDR1 MNHEY, CDR2 SMNVEV (reference sequence). Trimming removed 6 bases from V and 2 bases from J; junction bases left unmatched: 15. The CDR3 DNA follows: TGTGCCAGCAGCCTCACAATTAGCGGGGGGAGTTCACAAGAGACCCAGTACTTC. Protein sequence: CASSLTISGGSSQETQYF.

On this clone itself: Relative to the germline gene, one junction end is altered; a read error may explain this. This rearrangement joins TRBV7-9 to TRBJ1-5; D is unclear. CDR3 size: 12 residues. Germline loops: CDR1 SEHNR, CDR2 FQNEAQ (reference sequence). The CDR3 coding sequence is TGTTCCAGCAGCATAGTGGGGAGGCCCCAGCATTTT. It specifies CSSSIVGRPQHF.

This clone was counted between two and nine times. The rearrangement links TRBV11-2 to TRBJ2-7; 7 nucleotides line up with TRBD1. V lost 1 base and J lost 3; bases outside the gene matches: 3. The CDR3 sequence is 14 residues long. Looked up from germline, CDR1 is SGHAT and CDR2 is FQNNGV. CDR3 in amino acids: CASSLGQGFYEQYF. CDR3 DNA: TGTGCCAGCAGCTTAGGACAGGGATTCTACGAGCAGTACTTC.

The J gene is TRBJ1-4, the V gene TRBV29-1; D gene uncertain. The V gene's germline CDR1 is SQVTM and CDR2 ANQGSEA. The V end lost 6 bases, the J end lost 6 bases, and 17 bases lay between the germline ends. The CDR3 covers 14 residues. The CDR3 nucleotides read TGCAGCGTCTTACACGGAAGCGGAGATGAAAAACTGTTTTTT. This codes for CSVLHGSGDEKLFF.

V is TRBV9 and J is TRBJ1-6, with D uncertain. The length of the CDR3 is 15 residues. Trimming left V 4 bases short and J 7 bases short, with 15 bases between. Germline V gene lookup returns CDR1 SGDLS and CDR2 YYNGEE. CDR3 loop: CASSSAGSPNSPLHF. In DNA, the CDR3 is TGTGCCAGCAGCTCCGCGGGGAGCCCGAATTCACCCCTCCACTTT.

V and J are TRBV28 and TRBJ2-5; D not resolved. The CDR3 spans 15 residues. Germline-derived CDR1 and CDR2 are MDHEN and SYDVKM. Trimming shortened V by 3 bases and J by 1 base, and 12 bases separated the two germline ends. CDR3 coding DNA: TGTGCCAGCAGTTTGATCGACCGGGTCCAAGAGACCCAGTACTTC. Its translation: CASSLIDRVQETQYF.

This clone was observed a handful of times. The chain links TRBV7-2 to TRBJ1-2; TRBD1 matches at 11 bases. The CDR3 runs 15 residues. The junction had 5 bases not matched to a gene; V was cut back by 1 base and J by 7 bases. CDR1 is SGHTA and CDR2 is FQGNSA in the germline V gene. The CDR3 sequence is CASSLGGTGGTGYTF. CDR3 in DNA: TGTGCCAGCAGCTTAGGAGGGACAGGGGGGACTGGCTACACCTTC.

This clone was observed a handful of times. The gene calls are TRBV7-6 and TRBJ2-7; TRBD1 matches 11 bases. CDR1 and CDR2 (germline): SGHVS, FNYEAQ. The V and J ends lost 2 bases and 5 bases, in that order; junction bases with no gene match: 8. This CDR3 has 16 residues. The CDR3 DNA reads as TGTGCCAGCAGCTTATACGGGGGACAGGGGGTGAACGAGCAGTACTTC. Residues: CASSLYGGQGVNEQYF.

This clone occurred a few times. V and J are TRBV5-1 and TRBJ1-2; a weak D match, TRBD1 (6 bases). CDR1 and CDR2 from the germline V gene are SGHRS and YFSETQ. The CDR3 totals 15 residues. V lost 0 bases, J lost 1 base, and 10 bases lay in between. This CDR3 reads CASSLARGINYGYTF. The CDR3 coding sequence is TGCGCCAGCAGCTTGGCCAGGGGAATTAACTATGGCTACACCTTC.

This chain joins TRBV11-2 and TRBJ2-7; no firm D call. V gave up 0 bases and J gave up 0 bases, with 9 bases separating them. The CDR3 is made up of 15 amino acids. Germline CDR1 is SGHAT and CDR2 is FQNNGV. Written as DNA, the CDR3 is TGTGCCAGCAGCTTAGATCCGCACGACTCCTACGAGCAGTACGTC. The encoded protein is CASSLDPHDSYEQYV.

Only a few counts were recorded for this clone. The rearrangement uses TRBV19 and TRBJ1-1; D gene ambiguous. The V and J ends lost 4 bases and 0 bases respectively, with 9 bases between them. The CDR3 sequence is 14 residues long. CDR1 LNHDA and CDR2 SQIVND come from the germline V gene (reference sequence). The CDR3 bases are TGTGCCAGTAGTAGGGCAGTCATGAACACTGAAGCTTTCTTT. Its protein is CASSRAVMNTEAFF.

V gene TRBV5-1 combines with J gene TRBJ2-3, with D tentatively TRBD2 (6 bases). Germline values: CDR1 SGHRS, CDR2 YFSETQ. Between the trimmed V and J ends, which lost 2 bases and 4 bases, there was a span of 14 bases. The CDR3 runs 15 residues. CDR3 sequence reads: CASSFGTPGPDTQYF. The CDR3 nucleotides are TGCGCCAGCAGCTTCGGGACTCCCGGGCCAGATACGCAGTATTTT.